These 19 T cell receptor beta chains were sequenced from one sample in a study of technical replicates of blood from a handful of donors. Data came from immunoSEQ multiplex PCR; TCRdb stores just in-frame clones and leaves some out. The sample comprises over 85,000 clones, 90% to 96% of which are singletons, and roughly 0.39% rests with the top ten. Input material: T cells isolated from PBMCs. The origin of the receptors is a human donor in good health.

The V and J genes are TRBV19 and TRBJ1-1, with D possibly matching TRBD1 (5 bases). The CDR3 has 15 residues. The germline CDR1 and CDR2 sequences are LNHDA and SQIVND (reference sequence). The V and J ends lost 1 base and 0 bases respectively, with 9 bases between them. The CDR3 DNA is TGTGCCAGTAGTATAGCCCAGGGCATGAACACTGAAGCTTTCTTT. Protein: CASSIAQGMNTEAFF.

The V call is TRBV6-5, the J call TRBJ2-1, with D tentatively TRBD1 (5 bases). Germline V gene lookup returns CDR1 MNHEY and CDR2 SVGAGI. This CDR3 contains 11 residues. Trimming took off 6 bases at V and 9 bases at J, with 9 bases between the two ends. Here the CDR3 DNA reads TGTGCCAGCAGAGGGGCCGTTGAGCAGTTCTTC. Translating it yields CASRGAVEQFF.

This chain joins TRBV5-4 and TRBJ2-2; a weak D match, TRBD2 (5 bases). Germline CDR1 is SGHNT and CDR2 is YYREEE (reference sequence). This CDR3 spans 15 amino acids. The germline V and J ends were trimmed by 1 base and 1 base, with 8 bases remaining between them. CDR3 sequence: CASSLLGMNTGELFF. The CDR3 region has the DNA TGTGCCAGCAGCTTGCTCGGGATGAACACCGGGGAGCTGTTTTTT.

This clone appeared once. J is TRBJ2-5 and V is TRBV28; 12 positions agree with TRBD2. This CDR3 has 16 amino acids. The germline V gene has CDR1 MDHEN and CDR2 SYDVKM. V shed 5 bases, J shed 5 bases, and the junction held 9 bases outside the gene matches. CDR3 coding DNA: TGTGCCAGCAGTGTACTGCTAGCGGGAGGGCCGGAGACCCAGTACTTC. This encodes CASSVLLAGGPETQYF.

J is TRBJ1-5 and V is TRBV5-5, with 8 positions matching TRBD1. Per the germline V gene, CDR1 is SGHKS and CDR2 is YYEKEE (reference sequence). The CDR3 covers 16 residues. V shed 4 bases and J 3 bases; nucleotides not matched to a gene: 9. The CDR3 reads CASSVGQGGFNQPQHF. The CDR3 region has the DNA TGTGCCAGCAGCGTCGGACAGGGAGGGTTCAATCAGCCCCAGCATTTT.

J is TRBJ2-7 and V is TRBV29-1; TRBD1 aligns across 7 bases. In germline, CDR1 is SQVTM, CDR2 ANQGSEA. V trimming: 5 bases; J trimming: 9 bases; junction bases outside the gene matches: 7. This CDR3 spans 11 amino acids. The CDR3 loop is CSVRQGRVQYF. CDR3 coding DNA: TGCAGCGTTCGACAGGGTAGGGTGCAGTACTTC.

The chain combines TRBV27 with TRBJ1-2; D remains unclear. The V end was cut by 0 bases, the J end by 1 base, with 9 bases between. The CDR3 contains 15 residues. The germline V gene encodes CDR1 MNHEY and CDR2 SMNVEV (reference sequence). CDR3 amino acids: CASSLSPGNNYGYTF. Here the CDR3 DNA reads TGTGCCAGCAGTTTATCCCCCGGGAATAACTATGGCTACACCTTC.

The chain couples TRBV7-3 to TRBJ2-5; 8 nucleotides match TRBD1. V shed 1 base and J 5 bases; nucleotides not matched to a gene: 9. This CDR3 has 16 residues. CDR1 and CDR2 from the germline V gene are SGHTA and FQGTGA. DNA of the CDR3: TGTGCCAGCAGCTTAAACCCCATGACAGGGGAGGAGACCCAGTACTTC. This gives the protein CASSLNPMTGEETQYF.

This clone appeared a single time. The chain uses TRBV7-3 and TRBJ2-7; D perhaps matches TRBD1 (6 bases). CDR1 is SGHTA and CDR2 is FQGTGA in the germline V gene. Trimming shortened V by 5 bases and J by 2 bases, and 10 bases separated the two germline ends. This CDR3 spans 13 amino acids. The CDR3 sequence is CASSSGQPYEQYF. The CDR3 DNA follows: TGTGCCAGCAGCAGCGGACAGCCCTACGAGCAGTACTTC.

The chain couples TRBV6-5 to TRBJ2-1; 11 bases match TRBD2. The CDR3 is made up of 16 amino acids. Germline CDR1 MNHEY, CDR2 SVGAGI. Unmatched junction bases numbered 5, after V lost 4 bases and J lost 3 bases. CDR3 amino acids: CASSSPGTSGYNEQFF. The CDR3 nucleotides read TGTGCCAGCAGTTCACCCGGGACTAGCGGCTACAATGAGCAGTTCTTC.

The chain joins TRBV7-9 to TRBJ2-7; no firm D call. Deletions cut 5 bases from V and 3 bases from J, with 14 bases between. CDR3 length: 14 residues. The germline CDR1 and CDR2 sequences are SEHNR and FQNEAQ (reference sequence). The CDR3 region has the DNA TGTGCCAGCAGCGATACCCGAGGCCTCTACGAGCAGTACTTC. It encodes CASSDTRGLYEQYF. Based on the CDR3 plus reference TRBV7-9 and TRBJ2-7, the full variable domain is DTGVSQNPRHKITKRGQNVTFRCDPISEHNRLYWYRQTLGQGPEFLTYFQNEAQLEKSRLLSDRFSAERPKGSFSTLEIQRTEQGDSAMYLCASSDTRGLYEQYFGPGTRLTVT.

The CDR3 DNA sequence: TGTGCCAGCAGCTTTGCCGACGGGAATGAAAAACTGTTTTTT. Translated, it gives CASSFADGNEKLFF. The V call is TRBV11-2, the J call TRBJ1-4, with no clear D. Trimming pared 3 bases from V and 5 bases from J, leaving 10 bases between. The CDR3 runs 14 residues. Looked up from germline, CDR1 is SGHAT and CDR2 is FQNNGV.

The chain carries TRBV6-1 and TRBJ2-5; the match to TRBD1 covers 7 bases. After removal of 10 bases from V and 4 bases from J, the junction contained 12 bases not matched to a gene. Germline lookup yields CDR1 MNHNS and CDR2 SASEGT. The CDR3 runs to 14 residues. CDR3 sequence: CATGQAGARETQYF. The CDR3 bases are TGTGCCACCGGACAGGCCGGGGCAAGAGAGACCCAGTACTTC.

The CDR3 reads CASRLDTSTDTQYF. The CDR3 coding sequence is TGTGCCAGCAGACTTGACACTAGCACAGATACGCAGTATTTT. The chain links TRBV5-4 to TRBJ2-3, with D unclear. The CDR3 runs 14 residues. Germline V CDR1 and CDR2: SGHNT, YYREEE (reference sequence). Trimming removed 5 bases from V and 0 bases from J, with 10 bases in between. The whole variable domain, filled in from reference TRBV5-4 and TRBJ2-3, reads ETGVTQSPTHLIKTRGQQVTLRCSSQSGHNTVSWYQQALGQGPQFIFQYYREEENGRGNFPPRFSGLQFPNYSSELNVNALELDDSALYLCASRLDTSTDTQYFGPGTRLTVL.

The CDR3 loop reads CASSVESPGGYNEQFF. The CDR3 DNA follows: TGTGCCAGCAGCGTAGAATCTCCGGGAGGGTACAATGAGCAGTTCTTC. The chain joins TRBV9 to TRBJ2-1, with 8 bases lining up with TRBD2. After removal of 0 bases from V and 4 bases from J, the junction contained 6 bases not matched to a gene. Germline CDR1 reads SGDLS; CDR2 reads YYNGEE. The CDR3 sequence is 16 residues long.

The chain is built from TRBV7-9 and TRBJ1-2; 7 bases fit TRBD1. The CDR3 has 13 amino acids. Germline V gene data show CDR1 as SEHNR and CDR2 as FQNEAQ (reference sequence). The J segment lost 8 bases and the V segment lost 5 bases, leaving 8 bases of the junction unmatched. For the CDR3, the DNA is TGTGCCAGCAGCCGACAGGGAACGGGAGGCTACACCTTC. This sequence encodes CASSRQGTGGYTF.

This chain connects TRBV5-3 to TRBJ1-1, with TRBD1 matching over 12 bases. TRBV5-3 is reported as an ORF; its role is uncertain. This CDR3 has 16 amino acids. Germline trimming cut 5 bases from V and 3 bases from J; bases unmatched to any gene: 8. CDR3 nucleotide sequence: TGTGCCAGAAGTCGGGACAGGGGGCTTCTGGACACTGAAGCTTTCTTT. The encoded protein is CARSRDRGLLDTEAFF.

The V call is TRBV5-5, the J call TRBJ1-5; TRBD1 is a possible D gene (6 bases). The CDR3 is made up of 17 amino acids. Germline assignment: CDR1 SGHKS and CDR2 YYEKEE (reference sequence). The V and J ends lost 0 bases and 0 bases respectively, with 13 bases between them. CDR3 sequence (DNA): TGTGCCAGCAGCTTGGCCGGCAGGGGTTATAGCAATCAGCCCCAGCATTTT. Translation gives CASSLAGRGYSNQPQHF.

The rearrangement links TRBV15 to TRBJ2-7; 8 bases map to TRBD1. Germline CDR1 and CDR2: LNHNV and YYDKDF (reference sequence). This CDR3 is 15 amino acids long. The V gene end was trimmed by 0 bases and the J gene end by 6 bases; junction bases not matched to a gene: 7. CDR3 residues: CATSREGQGWIEQYF. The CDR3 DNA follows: TGTGCCACCAGCAGAGAAGGACAGGGATGGATCGAGCAGTACTTC.